Sequencing of this TCR beta chain was carried out in a study of ipilimumab plus nivolumab after autologous stem cell transplantation. The study, taken as a whole, reports: The authors say TCR, Treg and microbiome findings warrant further study.

TCRdb's copy holds only in-frame clones and misses some; the assay was immunoSEQ multiplex PCR. The sample shows fewer than 30,000 clones, just over 85% of them seen only once. In the case of this clone: The antigen is not known.

Checkpoint therapy with ipilimumab 1 mg/kg began 14 to 28 days after transplant. Through week 26, nivolumab 3 mg/kg IV was given weeks 1, 4, 7, 10, then biweekly. The TCR comes from a male donor with diffuse large B-cell lymphoma. Sequenced material: PBMCs, taken in a trial of ipilimumab plus nivolumab as post-transplant consolidation.

CDR3 region: CASSLGPPSTGELFF. The CDR3 region has the DNA TGTGCCAGCAGCTTAGGTCCCCCGAGCACCGGGGAGCTGTTTTTT. The chain couples TRBV7-2 to TRBJ2-2; D is unclear. The CDR3 extends over 15 amino acids. The germline V gene encodes CDR1 SGHTA and CDR2 FQGNSA. Trimming shortened V by 1 base and J by 4 bases, and 10 bases separated the two germline ends.